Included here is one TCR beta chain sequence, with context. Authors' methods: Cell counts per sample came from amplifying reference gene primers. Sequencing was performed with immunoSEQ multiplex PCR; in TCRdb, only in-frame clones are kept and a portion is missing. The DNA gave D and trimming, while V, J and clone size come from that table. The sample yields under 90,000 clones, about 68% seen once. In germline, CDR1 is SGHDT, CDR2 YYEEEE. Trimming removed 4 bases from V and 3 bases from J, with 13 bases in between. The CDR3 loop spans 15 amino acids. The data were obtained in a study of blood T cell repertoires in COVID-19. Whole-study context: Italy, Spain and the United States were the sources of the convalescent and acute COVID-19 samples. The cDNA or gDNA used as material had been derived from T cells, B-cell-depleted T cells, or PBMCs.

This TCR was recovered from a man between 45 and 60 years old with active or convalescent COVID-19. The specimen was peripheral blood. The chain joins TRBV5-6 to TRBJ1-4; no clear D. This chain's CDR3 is CASSLGPTSNEKLFF. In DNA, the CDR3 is TGTGCCAGCAGCCTGGGTCCTACGTCTAATGAAAAACTGTTTTTT. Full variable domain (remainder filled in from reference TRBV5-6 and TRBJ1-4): DAGVTQSPTHLIKTRGQQVTLRCSPKSGHDTVSWYQQALGQGPQFIFQYYEEEERQRGNFPDRFSGHQFPNYSSELNVNALLLGDSALYLCASSLGPTSNEKLFFGSGTQLSVL.